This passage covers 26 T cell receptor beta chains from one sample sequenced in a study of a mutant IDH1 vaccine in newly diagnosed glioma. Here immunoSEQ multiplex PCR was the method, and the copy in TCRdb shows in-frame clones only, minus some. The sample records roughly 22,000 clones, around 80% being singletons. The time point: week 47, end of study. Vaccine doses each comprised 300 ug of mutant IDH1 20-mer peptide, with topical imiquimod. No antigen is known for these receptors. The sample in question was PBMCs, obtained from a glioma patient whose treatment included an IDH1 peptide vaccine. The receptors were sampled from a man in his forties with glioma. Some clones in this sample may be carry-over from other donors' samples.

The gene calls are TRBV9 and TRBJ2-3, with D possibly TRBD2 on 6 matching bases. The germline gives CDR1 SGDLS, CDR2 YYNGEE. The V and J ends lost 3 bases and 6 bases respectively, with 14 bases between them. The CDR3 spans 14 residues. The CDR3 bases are TGTGCCAGCAGCGCCCGACTAGTGGCTGATACGCAGTATTTT. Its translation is CASSARLVADTQYF.

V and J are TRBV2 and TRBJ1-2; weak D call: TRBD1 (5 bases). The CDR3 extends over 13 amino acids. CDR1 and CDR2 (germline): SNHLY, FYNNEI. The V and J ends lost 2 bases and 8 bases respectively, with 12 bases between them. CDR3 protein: CASSESTRGGYTF. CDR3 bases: TGTGCCAGCAGTGAATCGACACGGGGCGGCTACACCTTC.

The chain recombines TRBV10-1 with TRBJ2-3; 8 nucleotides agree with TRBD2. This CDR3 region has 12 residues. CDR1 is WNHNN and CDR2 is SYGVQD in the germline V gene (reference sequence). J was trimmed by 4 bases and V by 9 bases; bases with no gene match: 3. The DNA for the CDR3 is TGCGCCAGAGCCGGGAGGGCAGATACGCAGTATTTT. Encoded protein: CARAGRADTQYF.

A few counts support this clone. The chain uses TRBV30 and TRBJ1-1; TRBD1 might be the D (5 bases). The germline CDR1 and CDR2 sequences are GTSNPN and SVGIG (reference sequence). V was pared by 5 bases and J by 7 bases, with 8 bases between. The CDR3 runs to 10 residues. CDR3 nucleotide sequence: TGTGCCTGGGGGACCCATGAAGCTTTCTTT. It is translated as CAWGTHEAFF.

The CDR3 nucleotides are TGTGCCAGCAGTGAACGTCAGGGAAGCACTGAAGCTTTCTTT. As protein: CASSERQGSTEAFF. The chain has TRBV2 and TRBJ1-1, with a weak D call TRBD1 (5 bases). V lost 2 bases, J lost 4 bases, and 11 bases lay in between. This CDR3 is built from 14 residues. Germline V CDR1 and CDR2: SNHLY, FYNNEI.

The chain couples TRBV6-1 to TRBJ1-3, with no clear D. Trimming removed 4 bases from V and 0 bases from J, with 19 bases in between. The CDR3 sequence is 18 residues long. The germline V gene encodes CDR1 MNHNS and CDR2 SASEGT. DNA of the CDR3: TGTGCCAGCAGTGTGACGGGAGCCTATTATTACTCTGGAAACACCATATATTTT. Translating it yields CASSVTGAYYYSGNTIYF.

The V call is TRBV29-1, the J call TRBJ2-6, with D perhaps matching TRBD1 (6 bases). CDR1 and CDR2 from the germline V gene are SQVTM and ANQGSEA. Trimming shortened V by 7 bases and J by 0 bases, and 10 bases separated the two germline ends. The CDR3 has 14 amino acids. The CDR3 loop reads CSASGVSGANVLTF. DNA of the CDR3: TGCAGCGCCTCAGGGGTCTCTGGGGCCAACGTCCTGACTTTC.

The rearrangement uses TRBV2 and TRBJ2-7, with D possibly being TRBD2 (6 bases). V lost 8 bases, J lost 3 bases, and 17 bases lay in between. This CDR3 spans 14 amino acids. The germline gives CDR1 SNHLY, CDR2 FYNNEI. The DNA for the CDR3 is TGTGCCAGCGGGATGGGGCAGGGACTCTACGAGCAGTACTTC. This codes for CASGMGQGLYEQYF.

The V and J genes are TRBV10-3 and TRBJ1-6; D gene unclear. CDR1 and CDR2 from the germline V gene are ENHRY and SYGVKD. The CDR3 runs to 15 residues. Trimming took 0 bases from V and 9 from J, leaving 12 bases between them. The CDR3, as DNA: TGTGCCATCAGTGAGTCTCGGTCAGGAAGTTCACCCCTCCACTTT. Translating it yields CAISESRSGSSPLHF.

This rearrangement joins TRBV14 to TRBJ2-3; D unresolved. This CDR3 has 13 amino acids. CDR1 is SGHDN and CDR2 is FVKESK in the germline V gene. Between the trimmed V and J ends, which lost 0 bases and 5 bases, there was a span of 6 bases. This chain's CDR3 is CASSQDLEDTQYF. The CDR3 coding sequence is TGTGCCAGCAGCCAAGATCTGGAAGATACGCAGTATTTT.

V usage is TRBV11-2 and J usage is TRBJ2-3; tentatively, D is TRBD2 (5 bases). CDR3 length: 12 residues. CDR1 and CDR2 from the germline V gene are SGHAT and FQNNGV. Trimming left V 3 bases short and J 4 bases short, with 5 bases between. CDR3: CASSFGADTQYF. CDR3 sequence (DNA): TGTGCCAGCAGCTTCGGGGCAGATACGCAGTATTTT.

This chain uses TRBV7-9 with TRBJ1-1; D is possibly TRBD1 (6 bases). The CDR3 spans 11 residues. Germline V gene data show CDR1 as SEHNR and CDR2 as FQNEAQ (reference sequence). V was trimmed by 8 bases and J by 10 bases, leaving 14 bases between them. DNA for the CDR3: TGTGCCAGCTCCAGGGAAGGGGGAGCTTTCTTT. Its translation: CASSREGGAFF. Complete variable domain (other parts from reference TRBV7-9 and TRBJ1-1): DTGVSQNPRHKITKRGQNVTFRCDPISEHNRLYWYRQTLGQGPEFLTYFQNEAQLEKSRLLSDRFSAERPKGSFSTLEIQRTEQGDSAMYLCASSREGGAFFGQGTRLTVV.

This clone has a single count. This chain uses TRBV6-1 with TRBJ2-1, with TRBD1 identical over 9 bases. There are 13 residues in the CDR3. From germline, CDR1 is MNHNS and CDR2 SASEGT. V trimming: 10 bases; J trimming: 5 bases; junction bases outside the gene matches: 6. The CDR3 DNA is TGTGCCATTGAGGGACAGGGAAACAATGAGCAGTTCTTC. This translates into CAIEGQGNNEQFF.

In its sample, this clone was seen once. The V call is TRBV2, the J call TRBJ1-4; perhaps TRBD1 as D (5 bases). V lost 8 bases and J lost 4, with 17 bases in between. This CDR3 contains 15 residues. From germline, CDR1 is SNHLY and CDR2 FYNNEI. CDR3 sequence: CASLPFGGINEKLFF. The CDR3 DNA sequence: TGTGCCAGCCTCCCTTTTGGGGGGATTAATGAAAAACTGTTTTTT.

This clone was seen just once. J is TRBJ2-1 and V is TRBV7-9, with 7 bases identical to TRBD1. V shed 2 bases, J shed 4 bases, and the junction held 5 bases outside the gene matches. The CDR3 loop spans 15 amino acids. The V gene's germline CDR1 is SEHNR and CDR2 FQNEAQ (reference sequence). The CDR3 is CASSLRGPGYNEQFF. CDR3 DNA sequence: TGTGCCAGCAGCTTAAGGGGGCCCGGTTACAATGAGCAGTTCTTC.

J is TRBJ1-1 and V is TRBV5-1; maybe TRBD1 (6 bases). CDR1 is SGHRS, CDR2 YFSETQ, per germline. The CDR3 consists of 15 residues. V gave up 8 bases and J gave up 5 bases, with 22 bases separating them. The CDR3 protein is CASNPTGPQETEAFF. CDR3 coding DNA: TGCGCCAGTAATCCGACAGGCCCCCAGGAGACTGAAGCTTTCTTT.

The CDR3 coding sequence is TGTGCCAGCAGCCCCATGTTCGAGGGACCGATCTCCTACGAGCAGTACTTC. Its protein is CASSPMFEGPISYEQYF. The genes are TRBV27 and TRBJ2-7; D may be TRBD1 or TRBD2 (5 bases each). V was pared by 6 bases and J by 0 bases, with 21 bases between. The CDR3 covers 17 residues. CDR1 is MNHEY, CDR2 SMNVEV, per germline (reference sequence).

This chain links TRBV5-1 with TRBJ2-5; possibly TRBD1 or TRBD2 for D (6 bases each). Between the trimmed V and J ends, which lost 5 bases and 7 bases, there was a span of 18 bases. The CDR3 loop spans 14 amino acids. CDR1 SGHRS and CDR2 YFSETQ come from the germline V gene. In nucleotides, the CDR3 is TGCGCCAGCAGTCCCGAGGGGGTGCGGGGGACCCAGTACTTC. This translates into CASSPEGVRGTQYF. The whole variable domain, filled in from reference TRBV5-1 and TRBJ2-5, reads KAGVTQTPRYLIKTRGQQVTLSCSPISGHRSVSWYQQTPGQGLQFLFEYFSETQRNKGNFPGRFSGRQFSNSRSEMNVSTLELGDSALYLCASSPEGVRGTQYFGPGTRLLVL.

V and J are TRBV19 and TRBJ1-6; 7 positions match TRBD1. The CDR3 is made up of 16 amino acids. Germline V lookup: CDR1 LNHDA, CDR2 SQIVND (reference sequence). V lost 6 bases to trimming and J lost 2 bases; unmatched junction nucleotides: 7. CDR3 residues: CASSLRQGTYNSPLHF. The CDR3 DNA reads TGTGCCAGTAGCCTCCGACAGGGAACCTATAATTCACCCCTCCACTTT. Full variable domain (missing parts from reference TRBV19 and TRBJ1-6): DGGITQSPKYLFRKEGQNVTLSCEQNLNHDAMYWYRQDPGQGLRLIYYSQIVNDFQKGDIAEGYSVSREKKESFPLTVTSAQKNPTAFYLCASSLRQGTYNSPLHFGNGTRLTVT.

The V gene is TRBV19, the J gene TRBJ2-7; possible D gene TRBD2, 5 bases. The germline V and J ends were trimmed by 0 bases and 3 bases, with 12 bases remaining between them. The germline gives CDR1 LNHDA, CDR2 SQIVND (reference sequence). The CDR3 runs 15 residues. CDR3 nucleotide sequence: TGTGCCAGTAGTATAGAGTCCTACCGGGACTACGAGCAGTACTTC. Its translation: CASSIESYRDYEQYF.

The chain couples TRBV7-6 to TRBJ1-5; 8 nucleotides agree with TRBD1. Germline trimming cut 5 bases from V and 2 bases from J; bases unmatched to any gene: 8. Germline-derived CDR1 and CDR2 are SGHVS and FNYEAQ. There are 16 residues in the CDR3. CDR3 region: CASSRGQARGNQPQHF. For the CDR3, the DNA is TGTGCCAGCAGCCGGGGACAGGCCAGGGGCAATCAGCCCCAGCATTTT.

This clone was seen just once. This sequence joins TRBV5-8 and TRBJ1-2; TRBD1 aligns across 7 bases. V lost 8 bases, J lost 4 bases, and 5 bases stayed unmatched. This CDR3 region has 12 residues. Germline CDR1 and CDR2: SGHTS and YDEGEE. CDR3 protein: CARPGQIYGYTF. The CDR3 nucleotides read TGTGCCAGACCGGGACAGATCTATGGCTACACCTTC.

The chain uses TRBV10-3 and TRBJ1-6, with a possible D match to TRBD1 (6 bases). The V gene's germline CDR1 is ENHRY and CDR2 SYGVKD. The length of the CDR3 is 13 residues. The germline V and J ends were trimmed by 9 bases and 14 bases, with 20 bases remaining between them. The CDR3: CAMGDIGGSTLHF. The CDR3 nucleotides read TGTGCCATGGGGGACATCGGGGGATCGACCCTCCACTTT.

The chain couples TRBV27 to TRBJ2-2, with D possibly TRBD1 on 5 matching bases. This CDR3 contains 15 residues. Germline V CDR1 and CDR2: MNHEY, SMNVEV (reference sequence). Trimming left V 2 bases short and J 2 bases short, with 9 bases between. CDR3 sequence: CASSLNRINTGELFF. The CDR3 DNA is TGTGCCAGCAGTTTAAACAGGATTAACACCGGGGAGCTGTTTTTT.

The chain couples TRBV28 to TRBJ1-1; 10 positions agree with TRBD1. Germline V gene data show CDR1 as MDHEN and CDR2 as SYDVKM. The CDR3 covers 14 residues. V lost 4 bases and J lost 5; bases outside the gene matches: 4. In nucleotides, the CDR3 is TGTGCCAGCAGTTCCAGGACAGGGGGGACTGAAGCTTTCTTT. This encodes CASSSRTGGTEAFF.

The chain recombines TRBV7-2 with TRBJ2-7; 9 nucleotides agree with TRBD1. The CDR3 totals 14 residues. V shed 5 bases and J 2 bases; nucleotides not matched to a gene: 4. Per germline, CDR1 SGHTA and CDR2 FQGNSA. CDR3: CASSRQGGAYEQYF. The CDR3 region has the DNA TGTGCCAGCAGCCGACAGGGGGGCGCCTACGAGCAGTACTTC.